The 27 T cell receptor beta chains listed next were all sequenced from one sample in a study of blood T cell repertoires in COVID-19. TCRdb's copy holds only in-frame clones and misses some; the assay was immunoSEQ multiplex PCR. The profile covers under 200,000 clones, with about 89% appearing a single time and around 8.9% taken by the ten largest. The sample taken for sequencing was PBMCs or T cells enriched from blood (not recorded which). These receptors came from a woman between 18 and 29 years old who had recovered from COVID-19.

In DNA form, the CDR3 reads TGTGCCAGTAGACCGGGACAGGGTAATTCACCCCTCCACTTT. It is translated as CASRPGQGNSPLHF. The V call is TRBV19, the J call TRBJ1-6, with TRBD1 matching 9 bases. The V segment lost 6 bases and the J segment 6 bases; nucleotides outside the gene matches: 3. Germline V gene data show CDR1 as LNHDA and CDR2 as SQIVND (reference sequence). The CDR3 has 14 residues.

V gene TRBV13 combines with J gene TRBJ1-2; maybe TRBD1 (5 bases). CDR1 and CDR2 from the germline V gene are PRHDT and FYEKMQ (reference sequence). The CDR3 is 15 residues long. V lost 3 bases, J lost 2 bases, and 13 bases lay in between. The CDR3 is CASSFKWGLNYGYTF. DNA of the CDR3: TGTGCCAGCAGCTTCAAGTGGGGCCTAAACTATGGCTACACCTTC.

The rearrangement uses TRBV29-1 and TRBJ2-6, with TRBD1 as a possible D gene (6 bases). From germline, CDR1 is SQVTM and CDR2 ANQGSEA. V lost 3 bases and J 7 bases, leaving 13 bases between the germline ends. The CDR3 consists of 14 residues. In DNA, the CDR3 is TGCAGCGTTGAGAGGGGGATAGACGCCAACGTCCTGACTTTC. Translated, it gives CSVERGIDANVLTF.

This clone was found once. V gene TRBV10-2 combines with J gene TRBJ2-7, with 9 nucleotides matching TRBD1. Germline assignment: CDR1 WSHSY and CDR2 SAAADI. The CDR3 is 15 amino acids. Trimming took 5 bases from V and 2 from J; bases not matched to a gene: 7. CDR3 coding DNA: TGCGCCAGCAGTTTTACCGGGACAGGGACCTACGAGCAGTACTTC. Translated, it gives CASSFTGTGTYEQYF.

The rearrangement links TRBV9 to TRBJ2-5; D is perhaps TRBD2 (7 bases). The CDR3 runs 16 residues. The V end lost 2 bases, the J end lost 1 base, and 15 bases lay between the germline ends. Germline lookup yields CDR1 SGDLS and CDR2 YYNGEE. The CDR3 region is CASSVATGRGQETQYF. The CDR3 coding sequence is TGTGCCAGCAGCGTCGCAACAGGGAGGGGCCAAGAGACCCAGTACTTC.

The V gene is TRBV19, the J gene TRBJ1-1, with 7 bases aligning to TRBD1. Germline CDR1 and CDR2: LNHDA and SQIVND (reference sequence). The CDR3 contains 13 residues. V trimming: 3 bases; J trimming: 4 bases; junction bases outside the gene matches: 2. The CDR3 DNA follows: TGTGCCAGTAGTATGCAGGGGGGCACTGAAGCTTTCTTT. Translating gives CASSMQGGTEAFF.

The rearrangement uses TRBV6-2 or TRBV6-3 and TRBJ2-3; 10 positions match TRBD2. V lost 6 bases to trimming and J lost 3 bases; unmatched junction nucleotides: 6. The CDR3 extends over 15 amino acids. Germline values: CDR1 MNHEY, CDR2 SVGEGT. In nucleotides, the CDR3 is TGTGCCAGCAGCCTTCTAGCGGGGGTTACAGATACGCAGTATTTT. It yields the protein CASSLLAGVTDTQYF.

The J gene is TRBJ1-5, the V gene TRBV28, with TRBD1 as a possible D gene (6 bases). Germline lookup yields CDR1 MDHEN and CDR2 SYDVKM. The CDR3 extends over 14 amino acids. Between the trimmed V and J ends, which lost 4 bases and 7 bases, there was a span of 14 bases. CDR3 sequence reads: CASSSPGQEQPQHF. The CDR3 nucleotides read TGTGCCAGCAGTTCCCCGGGACAAGAACAGCCCCAGCATTTT.

The chain is built from TRBV19 and TRBJ1-2, with D hard to call. Per the germline V gene, CDR1 is LNHDA and CDR2 is SQIVND (reference sequence). Trimming shortened V by 0 bases and J by 0 bases, and 5 bases separated the two germline ends. The CDR3 sequence is 14 residues long. The CDR3 loop reads CASSIDRANYGYTF. CDR3 coding DNA: TGTGCCAGTAGTATAGATCGAGCTAACTATGGCTACACCTTC.

This clone has only one observation. The chain carries TRBV5-4 and TRBJ1-1, with D perhaps matching TRBD1 (5 bases). V lost 2 bases and J 7 bases, leaving 9 bases between the germline ends. The CDR3 runs 12 residues. Germline CDR1 SGHNT, CDR2 YYREEE (reference sequence). The CDR3 coding sequence is TGTGCCAGCAGCTTCCCAGGGTTTGAAGCTTTCTTT. Translated: CASSFPGFEAFF.

The CDR3: CASSPPTGSSYEQYF. CDR3 nucleotides: TGTGCCAGCAGCCCTCCGACAGGGTCCTCGTACGAGCAGTACTTC. The chain has TRBV9 and TRBJ2-7, with TRBD1 matching over 7 bases. Trimming removed 4 bases from V and 4 bases from J; junction bases left unmatched: 11. CDR1 and CDR2 (germline): SGDLS, YYNGEE. The CDR3 extends over 15 amino acids.

The chain is built from TRBV5-1 and TRBJ1-3; a weak D match, TRBD1 (6 bases). V lost 4 bases to trimming and J lost 0 bases, with 14 bases between them. The germline V gene encodes CDR1 SGHRS and CDR2 YFSETQ. CDR3 length: 16 residues. CDR3 residues: CASSRTSDSSGNTIYF. The CDR3 region has the DNA TGCGCCAGCAGCAGAACGTCGGACAGCTCTGGAAACACCATATATTTT. Supplemented by reference TRBV5-1 and TRBJ1-3, the full variable domain reads KAGVTQTPRYLIKTRGQQVTLSCSPISGHRSVSWYQQTPGQGLQFLFEYFSETQRNKGNFPGRFSGRQFSNSRSEMNVSTLELGDSALYLCASSRTSDSSGNTIYFGEGSWLTVV.

The chain combines TRBV11-2 with TRBJ1-4, with TRBD1 matching 9 bases. Germline loops: CDR1 SGHAT, CDR2 FQNNGV. This CDR3 contains 15 residues. Trimming at V came to 6 bases and at J to 5 bases, leaving 7 bases not matched to a gene. This CDR3 is CASSLNRGLNEKLFF. The CDR3 DNA reads as TGTGCCAGCAGTTTGAACAGGGGGCTCAATGAAAAACTGTTTTTT. The full variable domain, rest sourced from reference TRBV11-2 and TRBJ1-4, is EAGVAQSPRYKIIEKRQSVAFWCNPISGHATLYWYQQILGQGPKLLIQFQNNGVVDDSQLPKDRFSAERLKGVDSTLKIQPAKLEDSAVYLCASSLNRGLNEKLFFGSGTQLSVL.

The chain couples TRBV30 to TRBJ2-7, with a possible D match to TRBD1 (6 bases). This CDR3 has 14 residues. Trimming shortened V by 0 bases and J by 3 bases, and 12 bases separated the two germline ends. CDR1 and CDR2 from the germline V gene are GTSNPN and SVGIG (reference sequence). The CDR3 region has the DNA TGTGCCTGGAGTGTAGGTACAGGGCACTACGAGCAGTACTTC. It codes for CAWSVGTGHYEQYF.

The chain recombines TRBV2 with TRBJ1-6; D not resolved. In germline, CDR1 is SNHLY, CDR2 FYNNEI. The CDR3 is made up of 13 amino acids. V was cut by 7 bases and J by 9 bases, with 13 bases left in between. This CDR3 reads CASMQDFGSPLHF. The CDR3 DNA follows: TGTGCCAGCATGCAGGATTTTGGTTCACCCCTCCACTTT.

The chain uses TRBV7-3 and TRBJ2-1, with TRBD1 identical over 7 bases. CDR3 length: 13 residues. The junction had 3 bases not matched to a gene; V was cut back by 1 base and J by 9 bases. In germline, CDR1 is SGHTA, CDR2 FQGTGA. CDR3: CASSLSPGGEQFF. Here the CDR3 DNA reads TGTGCCAGCAGCTTAAGCCCAGGGGGTGAGCAGTTCTTC.

The chain is built from TRBV9 and TRBJ2-5; D call uncertain. Trimming shortened V by 0 bases and J by 2 bases, and 8 bases separated the two germline ends. Germline V CDR1 and CDR2: SGDLS, YYNGEE. This CDR3 has 14 residues. CDR3 nucleotide sequence: TGTGCCAGCAGCGTAGATGCAGGTCAAGAGACCCAGTACTTC. This codes for CASSVDAGQETQYF.

The chain combines TRBV5-1 with TRBJ1-1; perhaps TRBD1 as D (5 bases). In germline, CDR1 is SGHRS, CDR2 YFSETQ. The CDR3 extends over 15 amino acids. The V gene lost 3 bases and the J gene lost 3 bases, with 15 bases spanning the gap. As DNA, the CDR3 is TGCGCCAGCAGCTGGGGCATGGTTAAAGACACTGAAGCTTTCTTT. Its translation: CASSWGMVKDTEAFF.

This clone has only one observation. V gene TRBV30 combines with J gene TRBJ1-6; no clear D gene. The CDR3 length is 11 residues. In germline, CDR1 is GTSNPN, CDR2 SVGIG (reference sequence). Trimming cost V 0 bases and J 18 bases, with 12 bases left between them. Here the CDR3 reads CAWSVRDLPHF. The CDR3 nucleotides read TGTGCCTGGAGTGTACGGGATCTCCCCCACTTT. Full variable domain (outside the CDR3, taken from reference TRBV30 and TRBJ1-6): SQTIHQWPATLVQPVGSPLSLECTVEGTSNPNLYWYRQAAGRGLQLLFYSVGIGQISSEVPQNLSASRPQDRQFILSSKKLLLSDSGFYLCAWSVRDLPHFGNGTRLTVT.

This chain joins TRBV5-4 and TRBJ1-2; D may be TRBD1 (6 bases). V was trimmed by 4 bases and J by 1 base, leaving 11 bases between them. Germline V CDR1 and CDR2: SGHNT, YYREEE (reference sequence). The CDR3 runs 14 residues. The CDR3: CASSLGAGNYGYTF. CDR3 in DNA: TGTGCCAGCAGCCTGGGGGCGGGTAACTATGGCTACACCTTC.

Only one count was recorded for this clone. CDR3 in amino acids: CAWNTNGGPYEQYF. For the CDR3, the DNA is TGTGCCTGGAACACTAACGGGGGGCCCTACGAGCAGTACTTC. The chain links TRBV30 to TRBJ2-7; TRBD2 is a possible D gene (7 bases). Looked up from germline, CDR1 is GTSNPN and CDR2 is SVGIG (reference sequence). The CDR3 extends over 14 amino acids. Trimming removed 4 bases from V and 2 bases from J, with 15 bases in between.

The chain's CDR3 is CASKDKQGAGYTF. The CDR3 nucleotides are TGTGCCAGCAAGGACAAACAGGGGGCTGGCTACACCTTC. V usage is TRBV21-1 and J usage is TRBJ1-2; the table names TRBD1, a call not compared with the DNA. TRBV21-1 is described as a pseudogene. The CDR3 is made up of 13 amino acids.

Here the CDR3 reads CASSQEGTGPYNEQFF. For the CDR3, the DNA is TGCGCCAGCAGCCAAGAAGGGACAGGGCCCTACAATGAGCAGTTCTTC. The chain recombines TRBV4-1 with TRBJ2-1; 9 bases fit TRBD1. The ends lost 0 bases at V and 2 bases at J; junction bases unmatched: 2. The CDR3 is 16 residues long. The germline V gene encodes CDR1 MGHRA and CDR2 YSYEKL.

The rearrangement links TRBV19 to TRBJ2-6; 14 bases map to TRBD2. Per germline, CDR1 LNHDA and CDR2 SQIVND (reference sequence). The V segment lost 4 bases and the J segment 2 bases; nucleotides outside the gene matches: 7. The CDR3 sequence is 19 residues long. The CDR3, as DNA: TGTGCCAGTAGTACCGTCGGACTAGCGGGGGGAACTGGGGCCAACGTCCTGACTTTC. Translation: CASSTVGLAGGTGANVLTF.

The chain has TRBV5-1 and TRBJ2-1; the D gene is possibly TRBD1 (5 bases). The CDR3 runs 18 residues. The V gene lost 0 bases and the J gene lost 1 base, with 17 bases spanning the gap. CDR1 and CDR2 from the germline V gene are SGHRS and YFSETQ. CDR3 protein: CASSLVLRGVQSYNEQFF. The CDR3 DNA reads as TGCGCCAGCAGCTTGGTCTTAAGGGGCGTCCAGTCCTACAATGAGCAGTTCTTC.

The rearrangement links TRBV19 to TRBJ1-2, with no clear D. CDR1 and CDR2 (germline): LNHDA, SQIVND (reference sequence). This CDR3 region has 15 residues. V shed 5 bases and J shed 4 bases, with 17 bases lying between them. CDR3 sequence reads: CASSYPAEGRYGYTF. The DNA of the CDR3 is TGTGCCAGTAGTTACCCCGCGGAGGGCCGCTATGGCTACACCTTC.

The chain recombines TRBV28 with TRBJ2-7; no clear D gene. This CDR3 is 12 amino acids long. CDR1 is MDHEN, CDR2 SYDVKM, per germline. V was trimmed by 4 bases and J by 5 bases, leaving 9 bases between them. As DNA, the CDR3 is TGTGCCAGCAGTTCGGTGAACCACGAGCAGTACTTC. Its protein product is CASSSVNHEQYF.